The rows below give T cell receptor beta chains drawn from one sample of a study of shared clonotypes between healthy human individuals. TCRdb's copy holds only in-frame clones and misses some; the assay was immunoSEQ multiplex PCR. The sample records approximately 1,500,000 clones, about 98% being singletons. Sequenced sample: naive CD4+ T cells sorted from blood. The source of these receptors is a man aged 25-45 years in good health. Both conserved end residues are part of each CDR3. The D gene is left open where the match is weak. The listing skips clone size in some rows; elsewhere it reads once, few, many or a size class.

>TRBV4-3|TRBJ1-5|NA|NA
CASSVLLDQPQHF
TGCGCCAGCAGCGTTCTACTTGATCAGCCCCAGCATTTT
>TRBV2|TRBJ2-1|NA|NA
CASSEATRVLYNEQFF
TGTGCCAGCAGTGAAGCGACGAGGGTTCTGTACAATGAGCAGTTCTTC
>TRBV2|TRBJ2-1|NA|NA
CASSERASSPNEQFF
TGTGCCAGCAGTGAAAGAGCTAGCTCCCCAAATGAGCAGTTCTTC
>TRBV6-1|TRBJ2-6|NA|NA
CASSGTGANVLTF
TGTGCCAGCAGTGGTACTGGGGCCAACGTCCTGACTTTC
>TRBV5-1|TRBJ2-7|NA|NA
CASSLGDPGVYEQYF
TGCGCCAGCAGCTTGGGGGACCCAGGGGTTTACGAGCAGTACTTC
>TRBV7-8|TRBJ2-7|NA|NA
CASRMGLEFLEQYF
TGTGCCAGCAGAATGGGGTTGGAGTTCCTCGAGCAGTACTTC
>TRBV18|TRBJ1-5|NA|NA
CASSPPSGQPQHF
TGTGCCAGCTCACCACCTTCCGGGCAGCCCCAGCATTTT
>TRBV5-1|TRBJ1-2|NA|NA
CASSSQVAAFGYTF
TGCGCCAGCAGCTCGCAGGTAGCGGCGTTCGGCTACACCTTC
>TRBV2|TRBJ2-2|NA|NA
CASSVNGELFF
TGTGCCAGCAGTGTTAACGGGGAGCTGTTTTTT
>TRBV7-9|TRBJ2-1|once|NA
CASSLVIVSEQFF
TGTGCCAGCAGCTTAGTTATTGTGAGTGAGCAGTTCTTC
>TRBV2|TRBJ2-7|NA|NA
CAGRRQAYEQYF
TGTGCCGGTCGTCGGCAAGCCTACGAGCAGTACTTC
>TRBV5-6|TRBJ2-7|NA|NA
CASSLGPPGSSYEQYF
TGTGCCAGCAGCTTGGGACCCCCTGGGAGCTCCTACGAGCAGTACTTC
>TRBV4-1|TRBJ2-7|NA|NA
CASSHGQLSSYEQYF
TGCGCCAGCAGCCACGGACAGTTGAGCTCCTACGAGCAGTACTTC
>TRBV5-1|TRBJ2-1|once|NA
CASSLLAAQYNEQFF
TGCGCCAGCAGCTTGCTTGCAGCACAGTACAATGAGCAGTTCTTC
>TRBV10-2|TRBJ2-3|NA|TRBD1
CASSDWYRGADTQYF
TGCGCCAGCAGTGATTGGTACAGGGGGGCAGATACGCAGTATTTT
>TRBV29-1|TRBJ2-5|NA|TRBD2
CSDANGGARETQYF
TGCAGCGACGCGAACGGGGGGGCTCGAGAGACCCAGTACTTC
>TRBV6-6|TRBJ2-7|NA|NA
CASSYSHEQYF
TGTGCCAGCAGTTACTCACACGAGCAGTACTTC
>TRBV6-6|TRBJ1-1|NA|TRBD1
CASSQPGQGSRTEAFF
TGTGCCAGCAGTCAGCCGGGACAGGGATCCCGGACTGAAGCTTTCTTT
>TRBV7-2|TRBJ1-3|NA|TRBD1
CASNSQTGGENTIYF
TGTGCCAGCAACTCTCAGACAGGGGGGGAAAACACCATATATTTT
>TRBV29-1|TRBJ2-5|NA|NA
CSVVGPSLGETQYF
TGCAGCGTTGTCGGCCCAAGTCTGGGAGAGACCCAGTACTTC
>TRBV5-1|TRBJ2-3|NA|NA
CASSRTPQSTDTQYF
TGCGCCAGCAGCCGCACCCCCCAGAGCACAGATACGCAGTATTTT
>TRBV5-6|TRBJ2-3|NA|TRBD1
CASSYSGTGSTDTQYF
TGTGCCAGCAGCTACTCCGGGACAGGGAGCACAGATACGCAGTATTTT
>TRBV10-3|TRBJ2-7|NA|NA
CAISGRPVDEQYF
TGTGCCATCTCTGGTAGACCCGTGGACGAGCAGTACTTC
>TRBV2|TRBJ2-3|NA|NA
CASTFAGTDTQYF
TGTGCCAGCACTTTCGCGGGCACAGATACGCAGTATTTT
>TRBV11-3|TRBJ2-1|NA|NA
CASSLKEVRARGDSYNEQFF
TGTGCCAGCAGCTTAAAAGAGGTCCGGGCGCGAGGGGACTCCTACAATGAGCAGTTCTTC
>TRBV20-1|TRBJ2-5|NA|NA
CSDHRTQYF
TGCAGTGATCACCGGACCCAGTACTTC
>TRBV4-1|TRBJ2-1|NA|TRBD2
CASSQDTASGSSYNEQFF
TGCGCCAGCAGCCAAGATACAGCTAGCGGGAGCTCCTACAATGAGCAGTTCTTC
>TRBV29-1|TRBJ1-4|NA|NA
CSVGGLWGANEKLFF
TGCAGCGTTGGGGGCCTTTGGGGGGCCAATGAAAAACTGTTTTTT
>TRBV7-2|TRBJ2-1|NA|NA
CASSLRAGSYNEQFF
TGTGCCAGCAGCTTACGGGCGGGGAGTTACAATGAGCAGTTCTTC
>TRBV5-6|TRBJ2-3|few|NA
CASSSIRGSRLLDTQYF
TGTGCCAGCAGCTCCATCCGGGGGAGTCGGCTTCTAGATACGCAGTATTTT
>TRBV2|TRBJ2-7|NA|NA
CASRKSYEQYF
TGTGCCAGCCGAAAATCCTACGAGCAGTACTTC
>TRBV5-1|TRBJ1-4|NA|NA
CASSLALGDNEKLFF
TGCGCCAGCAGCTTGGCCCTCGGGGATAATGAAAAACTGTTTTTT
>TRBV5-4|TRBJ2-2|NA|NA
CAGLQVNTGELFF
TGTGCCGGACTACAGGTCAACACCGGGGAGCTGTTTTTT
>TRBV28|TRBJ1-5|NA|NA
CASSQTGLQPQHF
TGTGCCAGCAGCCAAACAGGGCTTCAGCCCCAGCATTTT
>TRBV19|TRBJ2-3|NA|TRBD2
CASSPGTSGSTDTQYF
TGTGCCAGTAGTCCCGGGACTAGCGGAAGCACAGATACGCAGTATTTT
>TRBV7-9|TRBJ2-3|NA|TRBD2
CASSLRLAATDTQYF
TGTGCCAGCAGCTTAAGACTAGCGGCCACAGATACGCAGTATTTT
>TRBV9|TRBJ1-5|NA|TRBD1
CASSDGTGNQPQHF
TGTGCCAGCAGCGATGGGACAGGGAATCAGCCCCAGCATTTT
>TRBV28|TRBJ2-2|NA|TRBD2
CASSFSGRGSGELFF
TGTGCCAGCAGTTTTAGCGGGAGAGGATCCGGGGAGCTGTTTTTT
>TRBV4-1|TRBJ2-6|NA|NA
CASSQPTGRFSGANVLTF
TGCGCCAGCAGCCAACCAACGGGGCGATTCTCTGGGGCCAACGTCCTGACTTTC
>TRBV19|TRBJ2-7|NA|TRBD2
CASSMGGSMHEQYF
TGTGCCAGTAGTATGGGGGGGAGTATGCACGAGCAGTACTTC
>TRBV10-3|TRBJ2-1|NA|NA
CAIAGAGYNEQFF
TGTGCCATCGCGGGGGCCGGCTACAATGAGCAGTTCTTC
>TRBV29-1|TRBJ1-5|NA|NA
CSVVAPDQPQHF
TGCAGCGTTGTGGCACCCGATCAGCCCCAGCATTTT
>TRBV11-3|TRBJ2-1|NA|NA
CASSSRNSPYNEQFF
TGTGCCAGCAGCTCGCGGAACAGTCCCTACAATGAGCAGTTCTTC
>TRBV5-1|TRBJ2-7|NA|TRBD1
CASSRSGTEKYEQYF
TGCGCCAGCAGCCGCTCCGGGACAGAGAAATACGAGCAGTACTTC
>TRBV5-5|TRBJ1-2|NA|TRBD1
CASSPSGQGPLGYTF
TGTGCCAGCAGCCCCTCGGGACAGGGGCCTCTAGGCTACACCTTC
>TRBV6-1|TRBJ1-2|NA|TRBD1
CASDRGLANYGYTF
TGTGCCAGCGACAGGGGGCTAGCTAACTATGGCTACACCTTC
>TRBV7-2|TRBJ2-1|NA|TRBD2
CASSSSPVAGVSEQFF
TGTGCCAGCAGCTCCTCCCCGGTAGCGGGAGTATCTGAGCAGTTCTTC
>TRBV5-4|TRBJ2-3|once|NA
CASSRGTPRADTQYF
TGTGCCAGCAGCCGAGGGACCCCGAGGGCAGATACGCAGTATTTT
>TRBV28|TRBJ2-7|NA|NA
CASSLSTEQYF
TGTGCCAGCAGTTTAAGCACAGAGCAGTACTTC
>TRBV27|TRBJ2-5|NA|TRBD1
CASQNSDRARETQYF
TGTGCCAGCCAAAATTCGGACAGGGCACGGGAGACCCAGTACTTC
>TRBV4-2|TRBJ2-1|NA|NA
CASSQDVGQGQFF
TGTGCCAGCAGCCAAGATGTTGGTCAAGGGCAGTTCTTC
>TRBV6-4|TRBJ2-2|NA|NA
CASSRQLPGELFF
TGTGCCAGCAGTCGACAGTTACCCGGGGAGCTGTTTTTT
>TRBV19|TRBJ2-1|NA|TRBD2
CASSTYGLAGPRNEQFF
TGTGCCAGTAGTACATACGGACTAGCGGGACCTCGGAATGAGCAGTTCTTC
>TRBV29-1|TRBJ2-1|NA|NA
CSVVVVYEQFF
TGCAGCGTTGTAGTCGTTTATGAGCAGTTCTTC
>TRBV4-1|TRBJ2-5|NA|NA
CASSQTLRLDPETQYF
TGCGCCAGCAGCCAAACACTCCGTTTGGATCCAGAGACCCAGTACTTC